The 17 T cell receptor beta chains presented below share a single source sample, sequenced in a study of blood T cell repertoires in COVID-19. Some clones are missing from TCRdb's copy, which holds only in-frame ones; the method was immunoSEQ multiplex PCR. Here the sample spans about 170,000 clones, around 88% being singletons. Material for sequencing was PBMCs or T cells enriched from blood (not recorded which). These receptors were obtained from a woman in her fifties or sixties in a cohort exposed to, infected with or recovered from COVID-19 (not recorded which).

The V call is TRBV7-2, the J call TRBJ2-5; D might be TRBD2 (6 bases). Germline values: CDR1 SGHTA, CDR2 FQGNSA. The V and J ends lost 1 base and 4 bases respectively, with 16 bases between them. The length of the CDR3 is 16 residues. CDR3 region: CASSLVDGGRGETQYF. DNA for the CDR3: TGTGCCAGCAGCTTAGTCGACGGGGGTCGAGGAGAGACCCAGTACTTC.

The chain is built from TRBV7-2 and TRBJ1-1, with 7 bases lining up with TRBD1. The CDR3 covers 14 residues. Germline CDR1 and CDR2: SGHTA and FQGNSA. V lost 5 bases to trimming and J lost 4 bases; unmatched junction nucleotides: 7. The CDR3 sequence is CASSPTGLSTEAFF. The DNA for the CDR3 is TGTGCCAGCAGCCCGACAGGGTTGAGCACTGAAGCTTTCTTT.

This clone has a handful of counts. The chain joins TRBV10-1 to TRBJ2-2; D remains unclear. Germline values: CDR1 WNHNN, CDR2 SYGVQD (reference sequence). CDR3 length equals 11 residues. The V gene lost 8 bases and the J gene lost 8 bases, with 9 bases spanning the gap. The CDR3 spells CASGGEGELFF. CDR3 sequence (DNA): TGCGCCAGCGGCGGAGAAGGGGAGCTGTTTTTT.

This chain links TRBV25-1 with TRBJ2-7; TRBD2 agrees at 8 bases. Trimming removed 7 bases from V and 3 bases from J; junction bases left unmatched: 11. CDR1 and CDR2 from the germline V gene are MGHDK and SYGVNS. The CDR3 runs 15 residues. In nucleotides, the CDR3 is TGTGCCAGCATTGAGGCGGGCAGCGGGAGCTACGAGCAGTACTTC. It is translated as CASIEAGSGSYEQYF.

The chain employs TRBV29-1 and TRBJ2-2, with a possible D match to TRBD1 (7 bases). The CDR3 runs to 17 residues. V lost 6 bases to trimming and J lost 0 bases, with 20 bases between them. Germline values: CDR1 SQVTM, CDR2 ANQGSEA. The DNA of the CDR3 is TGCAGCGTCGGTGGCGGGACAGATTTTGCGAACACCGGGGAGCTGTTTTTT. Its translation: CSVGGGTDFANTGELFF.

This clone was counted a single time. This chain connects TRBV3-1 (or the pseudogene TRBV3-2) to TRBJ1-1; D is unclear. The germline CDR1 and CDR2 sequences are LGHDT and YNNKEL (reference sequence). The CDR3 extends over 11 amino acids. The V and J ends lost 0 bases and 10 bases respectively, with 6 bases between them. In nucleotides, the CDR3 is TGTGCCAGCAGCCAAGATCTACGAGCTTTCTTT. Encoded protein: CASSQDLRAFF.

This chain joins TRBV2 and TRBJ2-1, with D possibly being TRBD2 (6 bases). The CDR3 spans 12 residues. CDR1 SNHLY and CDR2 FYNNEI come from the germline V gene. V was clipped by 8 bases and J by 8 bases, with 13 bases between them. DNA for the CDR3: TGTGCCAGCGGCCGGGGGTACGATGAGCAGTTCTTC. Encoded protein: CASGRGYDEQFF.

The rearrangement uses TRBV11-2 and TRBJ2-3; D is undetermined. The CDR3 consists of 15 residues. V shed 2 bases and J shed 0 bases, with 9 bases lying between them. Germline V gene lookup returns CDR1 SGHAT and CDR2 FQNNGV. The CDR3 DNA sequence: TGTGCCAGCAGCTTAATAGGCGGTAGCACAGATACGCAGTATTTT. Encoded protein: CASSLIGGSTDTQYF.

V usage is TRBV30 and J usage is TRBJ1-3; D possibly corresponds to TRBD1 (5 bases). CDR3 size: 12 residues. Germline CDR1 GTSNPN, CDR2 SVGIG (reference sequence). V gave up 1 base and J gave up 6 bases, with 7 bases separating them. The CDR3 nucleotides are TGTGCCTGGAGTGCCAGGGAAAACACCATATATTTT. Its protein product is CAWSARENTIYF.

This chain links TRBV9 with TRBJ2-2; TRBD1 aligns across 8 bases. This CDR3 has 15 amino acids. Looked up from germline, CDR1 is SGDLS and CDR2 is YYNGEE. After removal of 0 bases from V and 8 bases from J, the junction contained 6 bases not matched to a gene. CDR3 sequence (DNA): TGTGCCAGCAGCGTAGGGACAGGGATGTCTGGGGAGCTGTTTTTT. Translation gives CASSVGTGMSGELFF.

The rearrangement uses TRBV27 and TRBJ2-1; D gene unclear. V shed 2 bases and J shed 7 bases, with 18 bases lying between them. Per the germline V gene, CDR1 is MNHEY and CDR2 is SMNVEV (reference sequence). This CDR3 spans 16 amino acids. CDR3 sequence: CASSLPLGDPQNEQFF. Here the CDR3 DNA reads TGTGCCAGCAGTTTACCTCTCGGAGACCCGCAAAATGAGCAGTTCTTC.

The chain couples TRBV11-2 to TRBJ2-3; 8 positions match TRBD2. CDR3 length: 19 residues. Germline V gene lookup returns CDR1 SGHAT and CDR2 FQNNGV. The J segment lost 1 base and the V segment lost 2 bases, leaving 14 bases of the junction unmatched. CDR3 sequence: CASSLSPPSETSGTDTQYF. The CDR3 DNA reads TGTGCCAGCAGCTTATCGCCCCCCTCAGAGACTAGCGGCACAGATACGCAGTATTTT.

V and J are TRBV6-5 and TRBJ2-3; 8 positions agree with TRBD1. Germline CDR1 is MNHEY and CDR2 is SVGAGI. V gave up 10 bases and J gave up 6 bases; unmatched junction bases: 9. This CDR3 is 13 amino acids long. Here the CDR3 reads CATFRQGSDTQYF. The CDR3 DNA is TGTGCCACCTTCAGACAGGGGTCCGATACGCAGTATTTT.

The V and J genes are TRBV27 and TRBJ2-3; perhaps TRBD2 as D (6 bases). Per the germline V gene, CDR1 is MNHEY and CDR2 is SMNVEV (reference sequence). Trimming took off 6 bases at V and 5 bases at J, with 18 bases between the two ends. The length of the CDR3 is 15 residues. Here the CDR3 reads CASRNGGWGGDTQYF. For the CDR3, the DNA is TGTGCCAGCAGGAACGGGGGTTGGGGCGGAGATACGCAGTATTTT.

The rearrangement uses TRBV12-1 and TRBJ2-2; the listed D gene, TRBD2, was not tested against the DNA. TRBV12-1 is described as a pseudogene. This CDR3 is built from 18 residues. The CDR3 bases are TGTGCCAGCAGCTTTGAACGGGGGGGCGACCGGGGCACCGGGGAGCTGTTTTTT. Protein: CASSFERGGDRGTGELFF.

The CDR3: CASSLPGQPGRSLHF. Written as DNA, the CDR3 is TGTGCCAGCAGTTTACCGGGACAGCCGGGGAGGTCCCTCCACTTT. The J gene is TRBJ1-6, the V gene TRBV28; 7 bases align to TRBD1. V lost 2 bases to trimming and J lost 14 bases; unmatched junction nucleotides: 12. CDR1 and CDR2 from the germline V gene are MDHEN and SYDVKM. The CDR3 sequence is 15 residues long.

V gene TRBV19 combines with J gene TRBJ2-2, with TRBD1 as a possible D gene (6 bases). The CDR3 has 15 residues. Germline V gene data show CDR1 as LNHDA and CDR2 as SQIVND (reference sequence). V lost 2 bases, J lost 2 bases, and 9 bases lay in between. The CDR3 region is CASSITGINTGELFF. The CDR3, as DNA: TGTGCCAGTAGTATAACAGGGATTAACACCGGGGAGCTGTTTTTT. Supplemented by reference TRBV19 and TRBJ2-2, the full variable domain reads DGGITQSPKYLFRKEGQNVTLSCEQNLNHDAMYWYRQDPGQGLRLIYYSQIVNDFQKGDIAEGYSVSREKKESFPLTVTSAQKNPTAFYLCASSITGINTGELFFGEGSRLTVL.